This TCR beta chain originates from a study of neurological immune-mediated disorders. TCRdb called the 5' RACE reads again in MiXCR, with one record for every CDR3 protein. The sample has some 57,000 distinct CDR3 sequences; 3.8% are singletons. This clonotype was detected many times. This CDR3 has 11 amino acids. V was shortened by 4 bases and J by 1 base, with 4 bases between the two germline ends. Germline CDR1 and CDR2: DFQATT and SNEGSKA (reference sequence). The chain employs TRBV20-1 and TRBJ2-5; the D is unclear. Sequenced material: PBMCs. This clonotype originated in a man aged 55 to 70 with multiple sclerosis. CDR3 amino acids: CSAIIQETQYF. The CDR3 bases are TGCAGTGCTATTATCCAAGAGACCCAGTACTTC.